These 14 T cell receptor beta chains originate from one sample sequenced in a study of early T cells in non-severe SARS-CoV-2 infection. TCRdb re-derived calls from the 5' RACE reads in MiXCR, one entry per CDR3 protein. This sample has tens of thousands of distinct CDR3 sequences; 13% to 15% occur once, and the top ten carry roughly 6.4%. The sequenced sample was whole blood. These receptors all come from an adult who was a healthcare worker with PCR-confirmed SARS-CoV-2 infection or an uninfected control (not recorded which).

CDR3 bases: TGCGCCAGCAGCCAAGATGGAGGGACAGGGATTAGCTCCTATAATTCACCCCTCCACTTT. The encoded protein is CASSQDGGTGISSYNSPLHF. This chain links TRBV4-1 with TRBJ1-6, with 9 positions matching TRBD1. Germline V gene data show CDR1 as MGHRA and CDR2 as YSYEKL. The CDR3 length is 20 residues. The V segment lost 0 bases and the J segment 0 bases; nucleotides outside the gene matches: 9.

CDR3 nucleotide sequence: TGTGCCAGCAGCCAAGAAGGGAGGCTCTCCTACAATGAGCAGTTCTTC. Translating it yields CASSQEGRLSYNEQFF. The rearrangement uses TRBV2 and TRBJ2-1; weak D call: TRBD2 (6 bases). V was shortened by 6 bases and J by 0 bases, with 15 bases between the two germline ends. This CDR3 comprises 16 residues. CDR1 and CDR2 from the germline V gene are SNHLY and FYNNEI.

This clonotype was counted between two and nine times. V gene TRBV20-1 combines with J gene TRBJ2-7; 10 bases match TRBD2. CDR1 and CDR2 (germline): DFQATT, SNEGSKA (reference sequence). V gave up 6 bases and J gave up 6 bases; unmatched junction bases: 11. The CDR3 is made up of 14 amino acids. CDR3 residues: CSATEREGLSEQYF. CDR3 bases: TGCAGTGCCACAGAGCGGGAGGGGTTGAGCGAGCAGTACTTC.

This chain links TRBV20-1 with TRBJ2-3; D possibly corresponds to TRBD2 (5 bases). CDR1 is DFQATT, CDR2 SNEGSKA, per germline (reference sequence). This CDR3 comprises 14 residues. Trimming stripped 3 bases from V and 2 bases from J, with 12 bases between. CDR3 nucleotides: TGCAGTGCTAGTTCGAGCGGAATCACAGATACGCAGTATTTT. As protein: CSASSSGITDTQYF.

Many counts were recorded for this clonotype. V usage is TRBV12-3 or TRBV12-4 and J usage is TRBJ2-7; the D gene is possibly TRBD1 (6 bases). CDR3 length: 12 amino acids. Trimming took 7 bases from V and 3 from J, leaving 10 bases between them. The CDR3 DNA follows: TGTGCCAGCACTCAACAGGGCTACGAGCAGTACTTC. Translation gives CASTQQGYEQYF.

This clonotype was picked up a small number of times. The chain is built from TRBV3-1 and TRBJ2-3, with a weak D call TRBD2 (6 bases). This CDR3 contains 16 residues. Trimming pared 0 bases from V and 2 bases from J, leaving 12 bases between. CDR1 and CDR2 (germline): LGHDT, YNNKEL (reference sequence). CDR3 amino acids: CASSQDWAGNTDTQYF. CDR3 nucleotide sequence: TGTGCCAGCAGCCAAGATTGGGCGGGAAACACAGATACGCAGTATTTT.

The genes are TRBV5-1 and TRBJ2-7, with D uncertain. This CDR3 region has 14 residues. CDR1 is SGHRS, CDR2 YFSETQ, per germline. Trimming took 2 bases from V and 5 from J, leaving 14 bases between them. The CDR3 loop reads CASSLTGFRHEQYF. In nucleotides, the CDR3 is TGCGCCAGCAGCTTAACCGGGTTTAGGCACGAGCAGTACTTC.

This clonotype was observed at least ten times. This chain links TRBV18 with TRBJ2-1; D may be TRBD2 (5 bases). The CDR3 contains 12 residues. In germline, CDR1 is KGHSH, CDR2 LQKENI. V was trimmed by 3 bases and J by 6 bases, leaving 6 bases between them. The CDR3 region has the DNA TGTGCCAGCTCACCCACTAGCAATGAGCAGTTCTTC. Its protein is CASSPTSNEQFF.

This clonotype was recorded a few times. J is TRBJ1-2 and V is TRBV3-1; D gene uncertain. V shed 5 bases and J shed 8 bases, with 24 bases lying between them. This CDR3 region has 16 residues. Germline lookup yields CDR1 LGHDT and CDR2 YNNKEL (reference sequence). Written as DNA, the CDR3 is TGTGCCAGCAGCACCCTTTCCACCACACACCTTGACGGCTACACCTTC. Protein product: CASSTLSTTHLDGYTF. Using reference TRBV3-1 and TRBJ1-2 for the parts outside the CDR3, the full variable domain is DTAVSQTPKYLVTQMGNDKSIKCEQNLGHDTMYWYKQDSKKFLKIMFSYNNKELIINETVPNRFSPKSPDKAHLNLHINSLELGDSAVYFCASSTLSTTHLDGYTFGSGTRLTVV.

This clonotype was detected many times. CDR3 sequence: CASSLGAHQPQHF. CDR3 bases: TGTGCCAGTAGTCTGGGTGCCCATCAGCCCCAGCATTTT. This chain connects TRBV19 to TRBJ1-5, with no clear D. This CDR3 region has 13 residues. V lost 5 bases and J lost 5, with 10 bases in between. The V gene's germline CDR1 is LNHDA and CDR2 SQIVND (reference sequence).

This clonotype came up a few times. The chain is built from TRBV19 and TRBJ2-3; 15 bases are shared with TRBD2. The ends lost 7 bases at V and 6 bases at J; junction bases unmatched: 11. The germline V gene has CDR1 LNHDA and CDR2 SQIVND (reference sequence). This CDR3 comprises 17 residues. CDR3 region: CASNGLAGGRRHDTQYF. DNA for the CDR3: TGTGCCAGTAACGGACTAGCGGGAGGGCGGAGGCACGATACGCAGTATTTT.

The chain joins TRBV7-9 to TRBJ2-6; D unclear. Trimming removed 5 bases from V and 0 bases from J, with 11 bases in between. The CDR3 sequence is 16 residues long. The germline gives CDR1 SEHNR, CDR2 FQNEAQ (reference sequence). CDR3 nucleotide sequence: TGTGCCAGCAGCCCTCCCCAGATCTCTGGGGCCAACGTCCTGACTTTC. This sequence encodes CASSPPQISGANVLTF.

This rearrangement joins TRBV15 to TRBJ2-1; TRBD2 agrees at 16 bases. There are 19 residues in the CDR3. After removal of 7 bases from V and 2 bases from J, the junction contained 11 bases not matched to a gene. CDR1 LNHNV and CDR2 YYDKDF come from the germline V gene (reference sequence). DNA of the CDR3: TGTGCCACCACCGGGACTAGCGGGAGGGGTCCCACTCCCTACAATGAGCAGTTCTTC. This gives the protein CATTGTSGRGPTPYNEQFF.

This clonotype showed up just a few times. The J gene is TRBJ2-1, the V gene TRBV13, with D perhaps given as TRBD1 or TRBD2 (5 bases each). Trimming removed 0 bases at V and 15 bases at J, with 12 bases between. The CDR3 runs to 12 residues. CDR1 PRHDT and CDR2 FYEKMQ come from the germline V gene (reference sequence). The CDR3 reads CASSLGPGPRFF. DNA of the CDR3: TGTGCCAGCAGCTTAGGACCGGGACCCCGGTTCTTC.